This T cell receptor beta chain was sequenced during a study of HIV-infected children after antiretroviral therapy interruption. Looking at the study overall: Children's median ages were roughly 10 years and 8 years by group. Continuous-treatment samples came from weeks 0, 48 and 150.

A 3' RACE protocol on RNA, with unique molecular identifiers, produced the TCR library. TCRdb called the 3' RACE reads again in MiXCR, with one record for every CDR3 protein. The sample consists of some 16,000 distinct CDR3 sequences, less than 4% of them appearing once. This CDR3 region has 13 residues. Germline V lookup: CDR1 SNHLY, CDR2 FYNNEI. Trimming took 6 bases from V and 4 from J, leaving 10 bases between them. This clonotype was recorded many times. Treatment of the sample: PENTA 11 planned treatment interruption arm or continuous ART arm. The chain carries TRBV2 and TRBJ1-5; tentatively, D is TRBD1 (5 bases). Here the sequenced sample was CD45RA+ CD4+ T cells from PBMCs, taken from a donor given antiretroviral therapy, either interrupted or continuous. Specified subset: naive CD4+ CD45RA+ CD45RO- T cells. This receptor was identified in a child aged 2 to 17 with HIV. The CDR3 protein is CASRGTENQPQHF. The DNA of the CDR3 is TGTGCCAGCAGGGGGACGGAGAATCAGCCCCAGCATTTT.